The rows below give T cell receptor beta chains drawn from one sample of a study of blood T cell repertoires in COVID-19. The repertoire was sequenced with immunoSEQ multiplex PCR; TCRdb's copy has only in-frame clones and lacks some. The sample shows about 120,000 clones, around 86% of them seen only once. The sample taken for sequencing was peripheral blood. The receptors were sampled from a man older than 75 with active or convalescent COVID-19. Each CDR3 is given with its conserved first and last residue. D genes are given only for firm matches. Clone size is stated in some rows and not others, as once, few, many or a class when expanded.

j_gene,v_gene,abundance,d_gene,CDR3aa,CDR3nt
TRBJ2-5,TRBV5-4,.,TRBD2,CASSVRLAGDRETQYF,TGTGCCAGCAGCGTACGACTAGCGGGAGATCGGGAGACCCAGTACTTC
TRBJ1-4,TRBV6-2/TRBV6-3,.,.,CASSYRGLGKLFF,TGTGCCAGCAGTTACCGAGGGCTCGGGAAACTGTTTTTT
TRBJ1-5,TRBV27,.,.,CASTTPRTEEFPRPQHF,TGTGCCAGCACGACACCCCGGACAGAGGAGTTTCCTCGGCCCCAGCATTTT
TRBJ1-2,TRBV18,once,TRBD1,CASSPGTAREGYGYTF,TGTGCCAGCTCACCGGGGACAGCCAGAGAGGGATATGGCTACACCTTC
TRBJ2-5,TRBV6-2/TRBV6-3,.,TRBD1,CASSYSDRELETQYF,TGTGCCAGCAGTTACTCGGACAGGGAGTTGGAGACCCAGTACTTC
TRBJ2-2,TRBV7-9,.,TRBD2,CASSFPPGGPNTGELFF,TGTGCCAGCAGCTTCCCCCCGGGGGGGCCTAACACCGGGGAGCTGTTTTTT
TRBJ1-5,TRBV3-1/TRBV3-2,.,.,CASSQGAGNQPQHF,TGTGCCAGCAGCCAAGGGGCAGGGAATCAGCCCCAGCATTTT
TRBJ2-7,TRBV30,.,TRBD2,CAWSTLERGFYEQYF,TGTGCCTGGAGCACCCTCGAGCGGGGGTTTTACGAGCAGTACTTC
TRBJ2-3,TRBV2,.,TRBD2,CASSDPLVAGAPTDTQYF,TGTGCCAGCAGTGACCCCCTAGTAGCGGGGGCCCCCACAGATACGCAGTATTTT
TRBJ1-2,TRBV19,.,.,CASSIEGNYGYTF,TGTGCCAGTAGTATTGAGGGTAACTATGGCTACACCTTC
TRBJ2-5,TRBV5-4,.,TRBD2,CASSFIGGAGETQYF,TGTGCCAGCAGCTTTATCGGGGGGGCGGGAGAGACCCAGTACTTC
TRBJ1-2,TRBV29-1,few,TRBD1,CSVEDQGTGGRYGYTF,TGCAGCGTTGAAGATCAAGGGACAGGGGGCAGGTATGGCTACACCTTC
TRBJ2-1,TRBV12-3/TRBV12-4,.,.,CASSSREFGEQFF,TGTGCCAGCAGTTCCAGGGAATTCGGAGAGCAGTTCTTC
TRBJ2-7,TRBV9,.,TRBD2,CASSVLAGDNEQYF,TGTGCCAGCAGCGTTCTAGCGGGGGATAACGAGCAGTACTTC
TRBJ2-1,TRBV19,.,.,CASSIDRDNEQFF,TGTGCCAGTAGTATAGATCGGGACAATGAGCAGTTCTTC
TRBJ2-3,TRBV7-3,.,.,CASSSGTSTDTQYF,TGTGCCAGCAGCTCCGGGACTAGCACAGATACGCAGTATTTT
TRBJ2-7,TRBV29-1,.,TRBD1,CSVVVATGFDYEQYF,TGCAGCGTTGTTGTGGCGACAGGGTTTGACTACGAGCAGTACTTC
TRBJ1-2,TRBV5-4,.,.,CATLMAGGAGYTF,TGTGCCACCCTTATGGCGGGAGGTGCTGGCTACACCTTC
TRBJ2-2,TRBV7-2,.,TRBD2,CASSLAGTTGTGELFF,TGTGCCAGCAGCTTAGCCGGGACTACCGGTACCGGGGAGCTGTTTTTT
TRBJ2-7,TRBV6-2/TRBV6-3,.,.,CASSFRAVDSYSYEQYF,TGTGCCAGCAGTTTTAGGGCCGTAGACAGCTACTCCTACGAGCAGTACTTC
TRBJ2-3,TRBV20-1,many,TRBD2,CSASGLAGGMADTQYF,TGCAGTGCTAGTGGGCTAGCGGGGGGGATGGCAGATACGCAGTATTTT
TRBJ2-6,TRBV29-1,.,TRBD2,CRGGGRGSHSGANVLTF,TGCCGCGGGGGGGGGCGGGGCAGCCACTCTGGGGCCAACGTCCTGACTTTC
TRBJ2-2,TRBV5-6,.,.,CASSFPGGELFF,TGTGCCAGCAGCTTTCCAGGCGGGGAGCTGTTTTTT
TRBJ2-5,TRBV5-6,.,TRBD1,CASSPDRDETQYF,TGTGCCAGCAGCCCGGACAGGGATGAGACCCAGTACTTC
TRBJ1-3,TRBV5-1,.,TRBD1,CAREVGQGTLSGNTIYF,TGCGCCAGGGAAGTAGGACAGGGGACCCTCTCTGGAAACACCATATATTTT
TRBJ1-5,TRBV15,.,TRBD1,CATSRDVGQGPTLGNQPQHF,TGTGCCACCAGCAGAGATGTGGGACAGGGACCCACGCTGGGCAATCAGCCCCAGCATTTT
TRBJ1-4,TRBV4-2,.,TRBD1,CASSQGLQGVGEKLFF,TGTGCCAGCAGCCAAGGCCTACAGGGGGTCGGTGAAAAACTGTTTTTT
TRBJ1-3,TRBV28,.,.,CASSETRAIEGNTIYF,TGTGCCAGCAGTGAGACCAGGGCCATTGAGGGAAACACCATATATTTT
TRBJ1-1,TRBV2,.,.,CASTRGVAFF,TGTGCCAGCACCCGGGGGGTCGCTTTCTTT
TRBJ2-5,TRBV7-2,once,.,CASRKGPEQETQYF,TGTGCCAGCAGGAAGGGGCCGGAGCAAGAGACCCAGTACTTC
TRBJ1-5,TRBV19,.,.,CASKWEGGSNQPQHF,TGTGCCAGTAAGTGGGAGGGGGGTAGCAATCAGCCCCAGCATTTT
TRBJ2-3,TRBV6-2/TRBV6-3,.,.,CASSYSRGLPSTDTQYF,TGTGCCAGCAGTTACTCGAGGGGACTCCCTAGCACAGATACGCAGTATTTT
TRBJ1-2,TRBV30,once,.,CAWSFSGRDGYTF,TGTGCCTGGAGTTTTTCAGGGAGGGATGGCTACACCTTC
TRBJ2-3,TRBV5-1,.,TRBD2,CASSPGTSGNTDTQYF,TGCGCCAGCAGCCCTGGGACTAGCGGGAACACAGATACGCAGTATTTT
TRBJ2-4,TRBV20-1,once,.,CSASLASATLAKNIQYF,TGCAGTGCTAGTCTTGCTAGCGCCACGCTAGCCAAAAACATTCAGTACTTC
TRBJ1-1,TRBV9,.,.,CASSVLDSPNTEAFF,TGTGCCAGCAGCGTATTGGACAGCCCGAACACTGAAGCTTTCTTT
TRBJ1-6,TRBV3-1/TRBV3-2,few,.,CASSQRRAQGSPLHF,TGTGCCAGCAGCCAGCGTCGGGCCCAGGGGTCACCCCTCCACTTT
TRBJ1-5,TRBV18,.,.,CASSPTGQHNQPQHF,TGTGCCAGCTCACCAACCGGACAGCACAATCAGCCCCAGCATTTT